The sequence of this T cell receptor beta chain was determined in a study of blood T cell repertoires in COVID-19. The ends lost 4 bases at V and 6 bases at J; junction bases unmatched: 18. The CDR3 contains 17 residues. The germline V gene encodes CDR1 ENHRY and CDR2 SYGVKD. In the original processing: Nucleated cell counts were estimated from reference gene primer amplification. Generated by immunoSEQ multiplex PCR, the TCRdb table keeps only in-frame clones and is missing some. V, J and clone size are those of that table, while D and trimming were read from the DNA. Of more than 150,000 clones listed, around 85% are singletons.

The J gene is TRBJ2-7, the V gene TRBV10-3, with TRBD2 matching over 7 bases. Sample: peripheral blood. This sequence originates from a woman of 80 years or more with acute or convalescent COVID-19. The CDR3 nucleotides read TGTGCCATCAGTGTGCTAGCCAACCCGTCGGGCGGGGGCGAGCAGTACTTC. Amino acids: CAISVLANPSGGGEQYF.